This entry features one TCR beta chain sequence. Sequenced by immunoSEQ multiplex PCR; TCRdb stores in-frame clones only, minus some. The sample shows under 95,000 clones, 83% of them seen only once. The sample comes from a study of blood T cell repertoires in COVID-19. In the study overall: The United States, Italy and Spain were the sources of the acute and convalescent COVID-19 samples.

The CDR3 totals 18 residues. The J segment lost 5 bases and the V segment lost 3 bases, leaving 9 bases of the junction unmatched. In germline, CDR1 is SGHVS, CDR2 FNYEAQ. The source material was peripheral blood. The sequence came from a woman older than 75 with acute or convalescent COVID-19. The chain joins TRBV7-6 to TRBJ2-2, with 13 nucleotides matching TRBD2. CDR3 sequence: CASSFSSGLAGVTGELFF. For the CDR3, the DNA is TGTGCCAGCAGCTTCAGCTCAGGACTAGCGGGAGTTACCGGGGAGCTGTTTTTT.